The clone carrying this T cell receptor (beta chain) was picked up many times. What it binds is not known. The junction had 2 bases not matched to a gene; V was cut back by 5 bases and J by 7 bases. The germline CDR1 and CDR2 sequences are MNHEY and SVGAGI. This CDR3 contains 13 residues. The data derive from a study of tumor and adjacent non-tumor tissue in lung cancer. Study summary: Samples averaged about 3.8 million productive TCRbeta reads each. Study conclusions and caveats: Top 100 clones took a larger repertoire share in normal lung.

The library came from three nested PCR rounds adapted from ARM-PCR protocols. MiXCR, applied by TCRdb to the multiplex PCR reads, yields one record per CDR3 protein. The sample holds about 120,000 distinct CDR3 sequences, approximately 71% seen once. RNA was extracted from bulk tissue without any cell sorting. The clonotype was recovered from a man aged 25 to 45 with non-small cell lung cancer. The V call is TRBV6-5, the J call TRBJ1-6; the match to TRBD1 covers 7 bases. The sequencing input was lung tumor tissue. For the CDR3, the DNA is TGTGCCAGCAGTAGACAGGGAAATTCACCCCTCCACTTT. Encoded protein: CASSRQGNSPLHF.